Reported below is one T cell receptor (beta chain). In assigning cohorts, the study relied on participant-reported clinical history. Cohort 3 recovered donors had two negative PCRs, clearance, or symptom resolution. In the authors' methods: Estimated nucleated cell counts came from reference gene primer amplification. Assay: immunoSEQ multiplex PCR; the TCRdb copy retains only in-frame clones and omits some. The V and J calls and the clone size are those of that table, but D and trimming were determined from the DNA. This table has about 130,000 clones, 80% to 85% appearing once. CDR1 is SGDLS and CDR2 is YYNGEE in the germline V gene. The CDR3 is 15 residues long. V was pared by 6 bases and J by 5 bases, with 11 bases of the junction left unmatched. This specimen comes from a study of blood T cell repertoires in COVID-19.

The chain employs TRBV9 and TRBJ2-3; 8 positions agree with TRBD2. Sequences were obtained from PBMCs or T cells enriched from blood (not recorded which). This TCR was sampled from a man in his thirties or forties who had recovered from COVID-19. The DNA of the CDR3 is TGTGCCAGCACCCCGACCCCCGCGGGAGGAGATACGCAGTATTTT. This sequence encodes CASTPTPAGGDTQYF. Filled out from reference TRBV9 and TRBJ2-3, the complete variable domain reads DSGVTQTPKHLITATGQRVTLRCSPRSGDLSVYWYQQSLDQGLQFLIQYYNGEERAKGNILERFSAQQFPDLHSELNLSSLELGDSALYFCASTPTPAGGDTQYFGPGTRLTVL.